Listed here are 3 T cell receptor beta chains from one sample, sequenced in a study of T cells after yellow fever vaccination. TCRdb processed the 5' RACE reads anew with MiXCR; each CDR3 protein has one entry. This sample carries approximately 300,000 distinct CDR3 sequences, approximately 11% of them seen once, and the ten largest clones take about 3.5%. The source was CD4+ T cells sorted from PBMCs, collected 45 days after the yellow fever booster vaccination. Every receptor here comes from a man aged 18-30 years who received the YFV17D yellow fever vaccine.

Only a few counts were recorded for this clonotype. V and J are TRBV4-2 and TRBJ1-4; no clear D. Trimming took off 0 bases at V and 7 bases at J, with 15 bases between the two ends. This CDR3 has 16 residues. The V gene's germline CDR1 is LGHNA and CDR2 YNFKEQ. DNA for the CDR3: TGTGCCAGCAGCCAAGATTGGGAGCTCTGGGGTGAAAAACTGTTTTTT. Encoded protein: CASSQDWELWGEKLFF.

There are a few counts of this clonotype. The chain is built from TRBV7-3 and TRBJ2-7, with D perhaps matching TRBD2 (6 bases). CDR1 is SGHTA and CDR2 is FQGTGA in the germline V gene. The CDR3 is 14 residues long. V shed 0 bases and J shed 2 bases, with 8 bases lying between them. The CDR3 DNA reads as TGTGCCAGCAGCTTAACTAGCGGAACCTACGAGCAGTACTTC. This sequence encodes CASSLTSGTYEQYF.

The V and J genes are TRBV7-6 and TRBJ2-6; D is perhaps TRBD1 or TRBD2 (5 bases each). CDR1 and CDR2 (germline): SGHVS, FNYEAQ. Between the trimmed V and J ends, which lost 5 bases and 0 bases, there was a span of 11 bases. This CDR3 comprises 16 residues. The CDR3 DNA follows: TGTGCCAGCAGCATTCGGGGACGCTCTGGGGCCAACGTCCTGACTTTC. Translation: CASSIRGRSGANVLTF.